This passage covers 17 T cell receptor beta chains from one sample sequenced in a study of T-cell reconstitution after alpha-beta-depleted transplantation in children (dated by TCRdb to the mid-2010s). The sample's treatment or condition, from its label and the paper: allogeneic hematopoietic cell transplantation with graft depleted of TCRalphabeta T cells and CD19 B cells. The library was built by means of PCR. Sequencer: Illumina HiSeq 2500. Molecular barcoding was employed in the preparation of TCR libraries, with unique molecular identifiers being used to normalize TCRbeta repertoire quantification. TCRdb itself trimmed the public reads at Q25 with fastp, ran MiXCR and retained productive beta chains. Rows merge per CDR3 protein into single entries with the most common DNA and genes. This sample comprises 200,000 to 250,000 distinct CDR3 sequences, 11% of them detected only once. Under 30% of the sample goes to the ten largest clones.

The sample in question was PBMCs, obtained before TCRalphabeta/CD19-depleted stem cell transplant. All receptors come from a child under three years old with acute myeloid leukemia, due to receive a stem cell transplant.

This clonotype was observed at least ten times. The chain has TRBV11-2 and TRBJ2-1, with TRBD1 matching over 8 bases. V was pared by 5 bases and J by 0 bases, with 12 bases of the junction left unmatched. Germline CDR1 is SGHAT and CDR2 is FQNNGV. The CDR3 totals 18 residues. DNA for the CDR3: TGTGCCAGCAGCCAGACACCACCCGGGACAGGCTCCTACAATGAGCAGTTCTTC. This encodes CASSQTPPGTGSYNEQFF.

The CDR3 loop reads CASSAIDRPFAYNEQFF. The CDR3 bases are TGTGCCAGCAGCGCAATTGACAGGCCTTTCGCCTACAATGAGCAGTTCTTC. The rearrangement joins TRBV7-2 to TRBJ2-1; tentative D call: TRBD1 (6 bases). The germline V gene encodes CDR1 SGHTA and CDR2 FQGNSA. The length of the CDR3 is 17 residues. With 5 bases removed from V and 2 bases from J, the gap between germline ends came to 19 bases.

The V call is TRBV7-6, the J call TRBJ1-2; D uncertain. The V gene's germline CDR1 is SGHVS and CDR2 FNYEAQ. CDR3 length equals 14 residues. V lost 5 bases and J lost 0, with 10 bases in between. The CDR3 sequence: CASSPPEPNYGYTF. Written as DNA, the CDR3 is TGTGCCAGCAGCCCCCCCGAACCTAACTATGGCTACACCTTC.

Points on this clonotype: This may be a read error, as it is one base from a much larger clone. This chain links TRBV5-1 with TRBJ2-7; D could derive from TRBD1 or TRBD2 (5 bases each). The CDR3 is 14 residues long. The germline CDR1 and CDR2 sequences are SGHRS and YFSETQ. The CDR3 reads CASSPSGTRNEQCF. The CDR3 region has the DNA TGCGCCAGCAGCCCATCCGGGACCCGTAACGAGCAGTGCTTC.

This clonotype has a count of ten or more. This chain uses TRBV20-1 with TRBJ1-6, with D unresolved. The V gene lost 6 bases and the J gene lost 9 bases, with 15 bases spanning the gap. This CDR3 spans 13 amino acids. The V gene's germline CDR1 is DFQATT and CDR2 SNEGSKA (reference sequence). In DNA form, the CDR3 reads TGCAGTGCAAGGACGGCCCTAAGTTCACCCCTCCACTTT. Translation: CSARTALSSPLHF.

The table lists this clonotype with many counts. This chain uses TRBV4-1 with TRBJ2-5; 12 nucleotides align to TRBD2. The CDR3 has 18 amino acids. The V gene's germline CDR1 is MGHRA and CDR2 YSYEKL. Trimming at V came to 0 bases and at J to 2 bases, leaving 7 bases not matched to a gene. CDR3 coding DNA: TGCGCCAGCAGCCAAGACCTTAGGCTAGCGGGAGGGCAAGAGACCCAGTACTTC. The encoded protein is CASSQDLRLAGGQETQYF.

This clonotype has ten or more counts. CDR3 DNA sequence: TGCGCCAGCAGCTATTCGACAGGTACCACAGATACGCAGTATTTT. The encoded protein is CASSYSTGTTDTQYF. V and J are TRBV5-1 and TRBJ2-3, with D perhaps matching TRBD1 (6 bases). Trimming stripped 3 bases from V and 2 bases from J, with 13 bases between. Germline assignment: CDR1 SGHRS and CDR2 YFSETQ. CDR3 length: 15 residues.

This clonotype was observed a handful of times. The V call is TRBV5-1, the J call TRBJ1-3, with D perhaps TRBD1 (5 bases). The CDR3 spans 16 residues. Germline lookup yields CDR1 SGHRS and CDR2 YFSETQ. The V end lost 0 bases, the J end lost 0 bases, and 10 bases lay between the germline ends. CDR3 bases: TGCGCCAGCAGCTTGGCGGCCGGGACCTCTGGAAACACCATATATTTT. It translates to CASSLAAGTSGNTIYF.

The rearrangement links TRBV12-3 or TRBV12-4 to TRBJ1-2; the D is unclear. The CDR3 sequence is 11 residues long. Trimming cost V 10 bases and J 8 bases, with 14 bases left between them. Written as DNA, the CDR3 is TGTGCCATCAACCCGGGCGGGGGCTACACCTTC. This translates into CAINPGGGYTF.

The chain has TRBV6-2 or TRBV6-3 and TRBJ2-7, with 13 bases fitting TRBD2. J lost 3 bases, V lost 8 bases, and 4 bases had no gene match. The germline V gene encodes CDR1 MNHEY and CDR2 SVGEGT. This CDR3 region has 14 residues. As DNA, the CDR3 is TGTGCCAGCCAGAGGACTAGCGGGAGCTACGAGCAGTACTTC. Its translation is CASQRTSGSYEQYF.

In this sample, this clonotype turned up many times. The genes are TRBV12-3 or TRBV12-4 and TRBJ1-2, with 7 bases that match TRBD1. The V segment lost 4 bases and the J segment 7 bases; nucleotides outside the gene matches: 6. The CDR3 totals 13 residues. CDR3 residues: CASSYQGGLGYTF. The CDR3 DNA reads TGTGCCAGCAGTTACCAGGGGGGCCTTGGCTACACCTTC.

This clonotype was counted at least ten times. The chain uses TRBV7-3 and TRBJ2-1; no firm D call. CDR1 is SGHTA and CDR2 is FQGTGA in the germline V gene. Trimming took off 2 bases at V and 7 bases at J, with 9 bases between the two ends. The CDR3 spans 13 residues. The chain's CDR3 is CASSLGVWNEQFF. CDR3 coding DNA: TGTGCCAGCAGCTTAGGCGTATGGAATGAGCAGTTCTTC.

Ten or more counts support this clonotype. This CDR3 reads CASSAGTPPYNEQFF. For the CDR3, the DNA is TGTGCCAGCAGCGCCGGGACTCCTCCCTACAATGAGCAGTTCTTC. The chain employs TRBV7-2 and TRBJ2-1, with D possibly matching TRBD2 (6 bases). The CDR3 has 15 residues. V lost 5 bases, J lost 2 bases, and 13 bases lay in between. The germline V gene has CDR1 SGHTA and CDR2 FQGNSA.

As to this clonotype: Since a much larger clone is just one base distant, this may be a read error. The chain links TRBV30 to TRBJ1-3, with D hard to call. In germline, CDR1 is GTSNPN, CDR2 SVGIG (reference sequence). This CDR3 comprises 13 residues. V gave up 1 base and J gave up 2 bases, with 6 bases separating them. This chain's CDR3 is CAWSGDPGNTIYF. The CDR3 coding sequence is TGTGCCTGGAGTGGTGACCCTGGAAACACCATATATTTT. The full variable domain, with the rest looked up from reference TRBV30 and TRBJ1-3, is SQTIHQWPATLVQPVGSPLSLECTVEGTSNPNLYWYRQAAGRGLQLLFYSVGIGQISSEVPQNLSASRPQDRQFILSSKKLLLSDSGFYLCAWSGDPGNTIYFGEGSWLTVV.

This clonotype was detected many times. CDR3 sequence: CASSFPAGTGDDNEQFF. Written as DNA, the CDR3 is TGTGCCAGCAGTTTTCCGGCCGGGACAGGGGATGACAATGAGCAGTTCTTC. The V gene is TRBV12-3 or TRBV12-4, the J gene TRBJ2-1; TRBD1 agrees at 10 bases. V trimming: 3 bases; J trimming: 5 bases; junction bases outside the gene matches: 10. There are 17 residues in the CDR3.

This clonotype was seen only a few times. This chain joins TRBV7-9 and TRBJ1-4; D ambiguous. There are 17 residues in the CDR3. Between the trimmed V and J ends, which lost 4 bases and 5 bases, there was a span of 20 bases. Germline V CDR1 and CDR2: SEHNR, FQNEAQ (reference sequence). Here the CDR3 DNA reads TGTGCCAGCAGCTACCCGATGACGGCGAACCTAAATGAAAAACTGTTTTTT. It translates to CASSYPMTANLNEKLFF.

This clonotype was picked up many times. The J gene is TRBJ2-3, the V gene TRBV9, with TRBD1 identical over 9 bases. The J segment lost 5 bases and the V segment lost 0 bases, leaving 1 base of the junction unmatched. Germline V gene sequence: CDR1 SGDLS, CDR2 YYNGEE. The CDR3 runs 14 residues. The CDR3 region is CASSVDRGRDTQYF. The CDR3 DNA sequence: TGTGCCAGCAGCGTAGACAGGGGGCGAGATACGCAGTATTTT. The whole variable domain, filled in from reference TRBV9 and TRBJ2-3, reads DSGVTQTPKHLITATGQRVTLRCSPRSGDLSVYWYQQSLDQGLQFLIQYYNGEERAKGNILERFSAQQFPDLHSELNLSSLELGDSALYFCASSVDRGRDTQYFGPGTRLTVL.